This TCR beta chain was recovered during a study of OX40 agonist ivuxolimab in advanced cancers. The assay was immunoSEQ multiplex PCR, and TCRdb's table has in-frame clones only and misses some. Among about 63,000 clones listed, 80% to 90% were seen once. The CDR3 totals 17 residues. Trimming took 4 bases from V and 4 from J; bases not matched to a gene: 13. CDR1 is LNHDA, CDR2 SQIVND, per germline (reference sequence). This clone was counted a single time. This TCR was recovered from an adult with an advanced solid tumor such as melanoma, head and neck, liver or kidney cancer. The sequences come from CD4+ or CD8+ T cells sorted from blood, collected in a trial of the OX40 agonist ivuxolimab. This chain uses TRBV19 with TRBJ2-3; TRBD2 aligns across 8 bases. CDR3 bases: TGTGCCAGTAGTAAGAGACCACGGGGACTAGTCCCAGATACGCAGTATTTT. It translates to CASSKRPRGLVPDTQYF.